This T cell receptor beta chain originates from a study of T cell responses to AZD1222 COVID-19 vaccine. The table came from immunoSEQ multiplex PCR; TCRdb's copy has only in-frame clones and leaves some out. The table shows 55,000 to 75,000 clones, with 85% occurring only once. This CDR3 has 16 amino acids. V usage is TRBV21-1 and J usage is TRBJ2-3; the D segment call TRBD2 is taken from the table without a DNA check. TRBV21-1 is designated a pseudogene. The sample was peripheral blood, taken on day 0 of AZD1222 vaccination. The receptor was derived from an adult in good health. The DNA for the CDR3 is TGTGCCAGCAGCCTAAGGCGCCCGGGTAGCACAGATACGCAGTATTTT. Protein product: CASSLRRPGSTDTQYF.